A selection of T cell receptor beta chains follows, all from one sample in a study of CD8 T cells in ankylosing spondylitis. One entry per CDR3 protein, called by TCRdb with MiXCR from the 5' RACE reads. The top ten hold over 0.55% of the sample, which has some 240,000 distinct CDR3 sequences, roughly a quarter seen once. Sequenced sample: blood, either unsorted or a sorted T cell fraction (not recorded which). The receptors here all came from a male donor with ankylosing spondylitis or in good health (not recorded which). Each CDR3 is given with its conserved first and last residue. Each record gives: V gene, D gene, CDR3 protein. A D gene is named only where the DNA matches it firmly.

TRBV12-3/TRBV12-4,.,CASSFRRGPKTQYF
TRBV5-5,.,CASSFGQIVDTQYF
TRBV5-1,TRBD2,CASSLAGLAGGTDTQYF
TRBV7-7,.,CASSPGPPINEQFF
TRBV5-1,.,CASSLERTPGNEQFF
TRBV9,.,CASSVGVRANTGELFF
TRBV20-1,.,CSAIKTLNTGELFF
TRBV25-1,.,CASGRSTDTQYF
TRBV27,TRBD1,CASSLDRDRYEQYF
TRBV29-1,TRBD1,CSVAGTGAYGYTF
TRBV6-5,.,CASSYSGESADTQYF
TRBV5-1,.,CASSSQKHHTQYF
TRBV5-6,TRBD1,CASSWDRGKFVTQYF
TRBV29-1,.,CSGDNADTQYF
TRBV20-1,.,CSARFYRDNGKAFF
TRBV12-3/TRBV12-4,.,CASSPTGGQNTEAFF
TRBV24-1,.,CATYGSRTPFSTGYTF
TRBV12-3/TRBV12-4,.,CASSFRGDTQYF
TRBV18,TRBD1,CASSKGQGVSYEQYF
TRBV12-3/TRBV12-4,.,CASSAHAGVNQPQHF